This TCR beta chain was found in a study of blood T cell repertoires in COVID-19. Method: immunoSEQ multiplex PCR; TCRdb's copy keeps in-frame clones and lacks some. The data hold a few hundred thousand clones, with around 86% observed a single time. Germline values: CDR1 MNHEY, CDR2 SVGAGI. The CDR3 runs 14 residues. V lost 8 bases to trimming and J lost 1 base, with 14 bases between them. The sequence came from a man between 25 and 39 years old in a cohort exposed to, infected with or recovered from COVID-19 (not recorded which). The chain has TRBV6-5 and TRBJ1-1; no clear D gene. The sequencing input was PBMCs or T cells enriched from blood (not recorded which). The CDR3 loop reads CASREPTENTEAFF. The CDR3 bases are TGTGCCAGCCGGGAACCGACGGAGAACACTGAAGCTTTCTTT.